This T cell receptor (beta chain) came from a study of T cells after yellow fever vaccination. Each CDR3 protein gets one entry after TCRdb re-called the 5' RACE reads with MiXCR. This table holds hundreds of thousands of distinct CDR3 sequences, around 19% found once. V lost 4 bases and J lost 0, with 13 bases in between. Looked up from germline, CDR1 is SGHTA and CDR2 is FQGNSA. This CDR3 is built from 15 residues. This chain uses TRBV7-2 with TRBJ2-7; the D is unclear. The clonotype originates from a man aged 18 to 35 who received the YFV17D yellow fever vaccine. The sequenced sample was PBMCs, obtained before the yellow fever booster vaccination. The CDR3 DNA reads as TGTGCCAGCAGCTCCGAACGCTATAACTCCTACGAGCAGTACTTC. Protein sequence: CASSSERYNSYEQYF.